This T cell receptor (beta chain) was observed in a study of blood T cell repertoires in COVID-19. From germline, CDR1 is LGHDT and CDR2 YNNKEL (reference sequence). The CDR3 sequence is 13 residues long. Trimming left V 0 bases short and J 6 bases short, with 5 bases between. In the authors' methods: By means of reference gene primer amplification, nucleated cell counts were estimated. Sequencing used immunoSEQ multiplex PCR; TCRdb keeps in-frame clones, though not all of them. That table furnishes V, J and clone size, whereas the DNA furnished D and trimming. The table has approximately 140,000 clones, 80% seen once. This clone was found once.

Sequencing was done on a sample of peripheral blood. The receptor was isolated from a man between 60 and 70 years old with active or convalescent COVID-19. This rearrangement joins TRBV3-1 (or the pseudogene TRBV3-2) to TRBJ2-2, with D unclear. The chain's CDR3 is CASSQDTAGELFF. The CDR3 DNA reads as TGTGCCAGCAGCCAAGATACTGCCGGGGAGCTGTTTTTT.